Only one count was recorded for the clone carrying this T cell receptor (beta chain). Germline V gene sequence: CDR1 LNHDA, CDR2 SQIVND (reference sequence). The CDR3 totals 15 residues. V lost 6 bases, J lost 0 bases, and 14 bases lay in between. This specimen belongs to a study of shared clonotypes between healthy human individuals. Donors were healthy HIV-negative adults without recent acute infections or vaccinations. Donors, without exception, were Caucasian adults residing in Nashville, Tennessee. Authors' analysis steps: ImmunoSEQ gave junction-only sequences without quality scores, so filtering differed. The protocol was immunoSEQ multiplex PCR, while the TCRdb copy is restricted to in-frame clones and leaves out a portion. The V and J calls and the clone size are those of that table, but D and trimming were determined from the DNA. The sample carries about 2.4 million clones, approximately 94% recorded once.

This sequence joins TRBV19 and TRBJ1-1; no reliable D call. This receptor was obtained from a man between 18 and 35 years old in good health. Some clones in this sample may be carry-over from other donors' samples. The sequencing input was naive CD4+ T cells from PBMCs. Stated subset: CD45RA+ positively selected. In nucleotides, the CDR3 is TGTGCCAGTAGAGTGCAAGGACCTATGAACACTGAAGCTTTCTTT. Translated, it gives CASRVQGPMNTEAFF.